These T cell receptor beta chains were read from a single sample in a study of T cells after somatic rescue of genetic block. The repertoire was sequenced with immunoSEQ multiplex PCR; TCRdb's copy has only in-frame clones and lacks some. The repertoire holds over 95,000 clones, with about 89% as singletons. The sample was peripheral blood mononuclear cells (PBMCs). Source of these receptors: a woman between 18 and 29 years old. Each CDR3 is given with its conserved first and last residue. Fields, in order: J gene, V gene, CDR3 protein.

TRBJ1-2 | TRBV6-5 | CASSYSNTNYGYTF
TRBJ2-7 | TRBV7-7 | CASSLDRSYEQYF
TRBJ1-2 | TRBV29-1 | CSARQGLDYTF
TRBJ2-7 | TRBV7-3 | CASSLTPSARATYEQYF
TRBJ1-2 | TRBV30 | CAWSVLLGDGYTF
TRBJ2-1 | TRBV30 | CAWSPPGQGGYNEQFF
TRBJ2-1 | TRBV11-2 | CASSSTGFYNEQFF
TRBJ1-2 | TRBV4-2 | CASSQDRRSGYTF
TRBJ1-4 | TRBV5-6 | CASSRDRNEKLFF
TRBJ2-7 | TRBV6-1 | CASRAARTGTYEQYF
TRBJ2-1 | TRBV5-6 | CASSQTSGGIYNEQFF
TRBJ1-4 | TRBV6-1 | CASTPGPPRKLFF
TRBJ1-4 | TRBV4-1 | CASSQVARGRDEKLFF
TRBJ2-4 | TRBV2 | CASRTTGAAKNIQYF
TRBJ1-6 | TRBV30 | CAWSILDSSSPLHF
TRBJ1-1 | TRBV19 | CASSVPGQRNTEAFF
TRBJ2-1 | TRBV5-1 | CASSNSSPSGLYNEQFF
TRBJ2-5 | TRBV2 | CASVRDRGPETQYF
TRBJ1-4 | TRBV4-1 | CASSQHNVTRNEKLFF
TRBJ2-1 | TRBV5-1 | CASSFAGATYNEQFF
TRBJ2-1 | TRBV19 | CASMLTGALDEQFF
TRBJ2-7 | TRBV13 | CASTVRGGSYEQYF
TRBJ1-5 | TRBV10-3 | CAISELNSGGGNQPQHF
TRBJ1-2 | TRBV11-2 | CASSTRTRGGQGHYTF
TRBJ2-7 | TRBV30 | CAWSPSGRQYF
TRBJ2-7 | TRBV13 | CASSVQREARSYEQYF
TRBJ2-7 | TRBV7-2 | CASSLDSVRQPLYEQYF
TRBJ2-7 | TRBV11-3 | CASSLTVFYEQYF
TRBJ1-2 | TRBV7-9 | CASSSGQGANYGYTF
TRBJ1-3 | TRBV10-3 | CAIGWDRLPSGNTIYF
TRBJ1-1 | TRBV18 | CASSLTGGSTEAFF
TRBJ1-2 | TRBV4-1 | CASSQGRVNYGYTF
TRBJ1-2 | TRBV5-1 | CASSLGRDRIPYGYTF
TRBJ2-5 | TRBV5-1 | CASSPGSADLETQYF
TRBJ2-5 | TRBV13 | CASSLGRRLAVETQYF
TRBJ2-5 | TRBV4-2 | CASSQSSLANLETQYF
TRBJ1-1 | TRBV30 | CAWEGGTEAFF
TRBJ1-3 | TRBV30 | CAWSVLISGNTIYF
TRBJ2-1 | TRBV7-2 | CASSFRRWGEQFF
TRBJ2-5 | TRBV18 | CASSPMEGETQYF
TRBJ1-1 | TRBV6-6 | CASVISTGGVTEAFF
TRBJ2-3 | TRBV7-2 | CASSSPSVDTQYF
TRBJ1-1 | TRBV4-1 | CASSQVAPGGTEAFF
TRBJ1-2 | TRBV6-5 | CASSTTGGYGYTF
TRBJ2-7 | TRBV28 | CASSPTGGLFF
TRBJ1-1 | TRBV11-1 | CASSLSPGKTEAFF
TRBJ1-4 | TRBV5-1 | CASTRQGGATNEKLFF